A selection of T cell receptor beta chains follows, all from one sample in a study of cytomegalovirus exposure and HLA in healthy donors. Clones were read by immunoSEQ multiplex PCR, and TCRdb kept only the in-frame ones, dropping some. This table holds under 140,000 clones, 76% found once. The sample consisted of PBMCs. Every receptor here comes from a man aged 25 to 45 in good health and CMV-seropositive. The CDR3 runs from the conserved cysteine through the conserved F or W. A D gene is named only where the DNA matches it firmly. Where a row states a size, it is once, few, many or the class of an expanded clone; other rows omit it.

j_call: TRBJ2-7; clone_size: .; v_call: TRBV19; d_call: .; cdr3_aa: CASSTHRSYEQYF; cdr3_nt: TGTGCCAGTAGCACTCACCGCTCCTACGAGCAGTACTTC
j_call: TRBJ1-1; clone_size: .; v_call: TRBV18; d_call: TRBD1; cdr3_aa: CASSLQGVNTEAFF; cdr3_nt: TGTGCCAGCTCATTACAGGGGGTGAACACTGAAGCTTTCTTT
j_call: TRBJ1-1; clone_size: .; v_call: TRBV7-9; d_call: .; cdr3_aa: CASSFLPGVEAFF; cdr3_nt: TGTGCCAGCAGCTTTCTACCAGGGGTTGAAGCTTTCTTT
j_call: TRBJ2-7; clone_size: .; v_call: TRBV28; d_call: TRBD1; cdr3_aa: CASRPTGGAYEQYF; cdr3_nt: TGTGCCAGCAGACCGACAGGGGGCGCTTACGAGCAGTACTTC
j_call: TRBJ1-4; clone_size: .; v_call: TRBV7-9; d_call: .; cdr3_aa: CASSGSREELFF; cdr3_nt: TGTGCCAGCAGCGGGAGCAGGGAGGAACTGTTTTTT
j_call: TRBJ1-1; clone_size: .; v_call: TRBV7-9; d_call: .; cdr3_aa: CASSLKGAAPTEAFF; cdr3_nt: TGTGCCAGCAGCTTAAAAGGGGCGGCGCCCACTGAAGCTTTCTTT
j_call: TRBJ1-5; clone_size: .; v_call: TRBV30; d_call: TRBD1; cdr3_aa: CAWTPADRVQPQHF; cdr3_nt: TGTGCCTGGACCCCCGCGGACAGGGTCCAGCCCCAGCATTTT
j_call: TRBJ1-2; clone_size: .; v_call: TRBV7-8; d_call: TRBD1; cdr3_aa: CASSSLRDRPYGYTF; cdr3_nt: TGTGCCAGCAGCTCGCTTCGGGACAGGCCCTATGGCTACACCTTC
j_call: TRBJ1-1; clone_size: .; v_call: TRBV6-1; d_call: .; cdr3_aa: CASSTDITNTEAFF; cdr3_nt: TGTGCCAGCAGTACGGACATCACAAACACTGAAGCTTTCTTT
j_call: TRBJ2-7; clone_size: few; v_call: TRBV4-1; d_call: .; cdr3_aa: CASSRGGADSYEQYF; cdr3_nt: TGCGCCAGCAGCCGGGGGGGCGCTGATTCCTACGAGCAGTACTTC
j_call: TRBJ2-2; clone_size: .; v_call: TRBV10-3; d_call: TRBD1; cdr3_aa: CAISESGIQGDTGELFF; cdr3_nt: TGTGCCATCAGTGAGTCGGGTATCCAGGGGGACACCGGGGAGCTGTTTTTT
j_call: TRBJ1-2; clone_size: .; v_call: TRBV5-1; d_call: .; cdr3_aa: CASSSIYHRESNYGYTF; cdr3_nt: TGCGCCAGCAGCTCTATTTACCACAGGGAATCAAACTATGGCTACACCTTC
j_call: TRBJ2-7; clone_size: .; v_call: TRBV19; d_call: .; cdr3_aa: CASSPPGDYEQYF; cdr3_nt: TGTGCCAGTAGCCCCCCAGGGGACTACGAGCAGTACTTC
j_call: TRBJ1-2; clone_size: .; v_call: TRBV7-2; d_call: .; cdr3_aa: CASSLVGGYGYTF; cdr3_nt: TGTGCCAGCAGCTTAGTGGGGGGGTATGGCTACACCTTC
j_call: TRBJ2-3; clone_size: .; v_call: TRBV11-2; d_call: .; cdr3_aa: CASSKGGLVGGEEQYF; cdr3_nt: TGTGCCAGCAGCAAAGGGGGCCTCGTGGGGGGCGAGGAGCAGTATTTT
j_call: TRBJ2-5; clone_size: .; v_call: TRBV6-1; d_call: .; cdr3_aa: CASSQALDSRETQYF; cdr3_nt: TGTGCCAGCAGTCAGGCCTTGGACAGTCGGGAGACCCAGTACTTC
j_call: TRBJ2-5; clone_size: .; v_call: TRBV28; d_call: TRBD2; cdr3_aa: CASWGRGQETQYF; cdr3_nt: TGTGCCAGCTGGGGGAGGGGCCAAGAGACCCAGTACTTC
j_call: TRBJ1-5; clone_size: .; v_call: TRBV15; d_call: .; cdr3_aa: CATSRDLTNQPQHF; cdr3_nt: TGTGCCACCAGCAGAGATCTAACCAATCAGCCCCAGCATTTT
j_call: TRBJ1-2; clone_size: .; v_call: TRBV19; d_call: .; cdr3_aa: CASSLDRANYGYTF; cdr3_nt: TGTGCCAGTAGCCTGGACAGAGCTAACTATGGCTACACCTTC
j_call: TRBJ1-2; clone_size: .; v_call: TRBV29-1; d_call: TRBD1; cdr3_aa: CSVEEVGQGGYTF; cdr3_nt: TGCAGCGTTGAAGAGGTCGGACAGGGAGGCTACACCTTC